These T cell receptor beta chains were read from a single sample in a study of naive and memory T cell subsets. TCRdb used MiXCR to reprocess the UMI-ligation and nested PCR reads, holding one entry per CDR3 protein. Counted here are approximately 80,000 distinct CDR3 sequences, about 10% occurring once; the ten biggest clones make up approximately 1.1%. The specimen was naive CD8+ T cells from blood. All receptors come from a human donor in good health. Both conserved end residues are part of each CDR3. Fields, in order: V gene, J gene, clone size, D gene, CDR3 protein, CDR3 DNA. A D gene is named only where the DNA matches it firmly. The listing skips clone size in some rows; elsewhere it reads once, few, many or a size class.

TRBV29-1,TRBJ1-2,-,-,CSVGGLKAYGYTF,TGCAGCGTTGGTGGGCTGAAAGCCTATGGCTACACCTTC
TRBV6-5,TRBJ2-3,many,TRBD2,CASSTGTSGREVDTQYF,TGTGCCAGCAGTACCGGGACTAGCGGGAGGGAGGTGGATACGCAGTATTTT
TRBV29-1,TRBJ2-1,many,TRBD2,CSVEGLAGGNEQFF,TGCAGCGTTGAGGGGCTAGCGGGAGGCAATGAGCAGTTCTTC
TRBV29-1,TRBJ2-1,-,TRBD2,CSVEDLELAGVGSYNEQFF,TGCAGCGTTGAAGATCTGGAGCTAGCGGGAGTCGGCTCCTACAATGAGCAGTTCTTC
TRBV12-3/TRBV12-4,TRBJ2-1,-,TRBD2,CASSLSSGGDNEQFF,TGTGCCAGCAGTTTGAGTAGCGGGGGAGACAATGAGCAGTTCTTC
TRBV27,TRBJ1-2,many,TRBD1,CASHPGQANYGYTF,TGTGCCAGCCACCCGGGACAGGCTAACTATGGCTACACCTTC
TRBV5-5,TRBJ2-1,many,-,CASTPGGVNEQFF,TGTGCCAGCACCCCCGGAGGGGTCAATGAGCAGTTCTTC
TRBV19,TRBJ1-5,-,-,CASSARGFGQPQHF,TGTGCCAGTAGTGCACGGGGTTTCGGTCAGCCCCAGCATTTT
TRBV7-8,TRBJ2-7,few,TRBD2,CASSLEASGGLYEQYF,TGTGCCAGCAGCTTAGAAGCTAGCGGGGGCTTATACGAGCAGTACTTC
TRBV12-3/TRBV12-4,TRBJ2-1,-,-,CASSLFRGGEQFF,TGTGCCAGCAGTTTATTTCGGGGTGGCGAGCAGTTCTTC
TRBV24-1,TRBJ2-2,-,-,CATSDWDTGELFF,TGTGCCACTAGCGACTGGGACACCGGGGAGCTGTTTTTT
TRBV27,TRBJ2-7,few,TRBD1,CASSLGLATGPYEQYF,TGTGCCAGCAGTCTAGGGCTCGCGACAGGGCCTTACGAGCAGTACTTC
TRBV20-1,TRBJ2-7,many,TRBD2,CSARASGYEQYF,TGCAGTGCTAGGGCTAGCGGCTACGAGCAGTACTTC
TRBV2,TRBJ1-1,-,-,CASGGNTEAFF,TGTGCCAGTGGTGGGAACACTGAAGCTTTCTTT
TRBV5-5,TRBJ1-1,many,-,CASSLGARVNTEAFF,TGTGCCAGCAGCTTGGGGGCCCGGGTGAACACTGAAGCTTTCTTT
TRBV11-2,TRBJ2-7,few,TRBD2,CASSWRLAGDYEQYF,TGTGCCAGCAGCTGGAGACTAGCGGGAGACTACGAGCAGTACTTC
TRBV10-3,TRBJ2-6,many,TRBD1,CATFGTGNSGANVLTF,TGTGCCACCTTCGGGACAGGTAACTCTGGGGCCAACGTCCTGACTTTC
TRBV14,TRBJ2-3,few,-,CASSQDAERSTDTQYF,TGTGCCAGCAGCCAAGATGCGGAGAGGAGCACAGATACGCAGTATTTT
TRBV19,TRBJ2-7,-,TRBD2,CASSIRLAGTYEQYF,TGTGCCAGTAGTATTCGACTAGCGGGAACCTACGAGCAGTACTTC
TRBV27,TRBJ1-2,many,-,CASSLRDGTNYGYTF,TGTGCCAGCAGTCTGAGGGACGGAACCAACTATGGCTACACCTTC
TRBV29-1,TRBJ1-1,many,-,CSVEAGNTEAFF,TGCAGCGTTGAAGCAGGGAACACTGAAGCTTTCTTT
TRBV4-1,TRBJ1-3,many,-,CASSQVLGDSGNTIYF,TGCGCCAGCAGCCAAGTGTTAGGGGACTCTGGAAACACCATATATTTT
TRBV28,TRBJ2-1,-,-,CASSLSGGPTYNEQFF,TGTGCCAGCAGTTTATCTGGGGGCCCCACCTACAATGAGCAGTTCTTC
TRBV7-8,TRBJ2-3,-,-,CASTPSTDTQYF,TGTGCCAGCACCCCCAGCACAGATACGCAGTATTTT
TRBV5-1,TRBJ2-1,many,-,CASSLERRGNEQFF,TGCGCCAGCAGCTTGGAGAGGAGGGGGAATGAGCAGTTCTTC
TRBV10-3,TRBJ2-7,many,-,CAITSSGGEQYF,TGTGCCATCACATCCTCGGGTGGCGAGCAGTACTTC
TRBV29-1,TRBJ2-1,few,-,CSVDYNNEQFF,TGCAGCGTTGATTACAACAATGAGCAGTTCTTC
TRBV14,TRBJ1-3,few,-,CASGDSSSGNTIYF,TGTGCCAGTGGGGACTCGAGCTCTGGAAACACCATATATTTT
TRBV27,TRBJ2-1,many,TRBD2,CASSSAGTRGGEQFF,TGTGCCAGCAGTTCTGCCGGGACTAGGGGAGGTGAGCAGTTCTTC
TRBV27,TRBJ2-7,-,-,CASSPLAGIGEQYF,TGTGCCAGCAGTCCCCTTGCGGGAATCGGCGAGCAGTACTTC
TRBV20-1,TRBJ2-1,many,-,CSAIDSNEQFF,TGCAGTGCTATAGACTCCAATGAGCAGTTCTTC
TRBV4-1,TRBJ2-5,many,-,CASSQRKKGPFTQYF,TGCGCCAGCAGCCAAAGGAAAAAGGGGCCTTTTACCCAGTACTTC
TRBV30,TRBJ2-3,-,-,CAWSTLGADTQYF,TGTGCCTGGAGCACGTTAGGAGCAGATACGCAGTATTTT
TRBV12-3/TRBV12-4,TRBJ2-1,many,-,CASSNFAYNEQFF,TGTGCCAGCAGCAATTTCGCCTACAATGAGCAGTTCTTC
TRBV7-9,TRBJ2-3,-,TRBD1,CASSQLDRGSDTQYF,TGTGCCAGCAGCCAATTGGACAGGGGATCAGATACGCAGTATTTT
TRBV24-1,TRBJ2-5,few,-,CATSNLDSKETQYF,TGTGCCACCAGTAACCTCGACAGTAAAGAGACCCAGTACTTC
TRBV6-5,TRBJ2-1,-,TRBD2,CASKGLAGLYNEQFF,TGTGCCAGCAAGGGGCTAGCGGGTTTATACAATGAGCAGTTCTTC
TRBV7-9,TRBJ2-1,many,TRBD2,CASSSGLLSYNEQFF,TGTGCCAGCAGCTCGGGACTACTCTCCTACAATGAGCAGTTCTTC
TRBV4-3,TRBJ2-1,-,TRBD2,CASSQDGVAGVSGNEQFF,TGCGCCAGCAGCCAAGATGGGGTAGCGGGAGTATCTGGCAATGAGCAGTTCTTC
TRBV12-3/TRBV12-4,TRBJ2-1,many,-,CASSFGLEQFF,TGTGCCAGCAGTTTCGGCCTTGAGCAGTTCTTC
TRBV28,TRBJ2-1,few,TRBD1,CASSFGQGDEQFF,TGTGCCAGCAGTTTTGGACAGGGTGATGAGCAGTTCTTC
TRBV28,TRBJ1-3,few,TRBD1,CASSLYLDRGSGNTIYF,TGTGCCAGCAGTTTATATCTCGACAGGGGGTCTGGAAACACCATATATTTT
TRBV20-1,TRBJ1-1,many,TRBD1,CSALSTGGETEAFF,TGCAGTGCCCTTTCAACAGGGGGAGAAACTGAAGCTTTCTTT